The rows below give T cell receptor beta chains drawn from one sample of a study of control samples from healthy donors and cancer patients. Generated by immunoSEQ multiplex PCR, the TCRdb table keeps only in-frame clones and is missing some. The table includes about 110,000 clones, approximately 84% detected once. Sample: blood. The receptor source for this set is a man aged 18 to 29 in good health. The CDR3 runs from the conserved cysteine through the conserved F or W. Fields, in order: J gene, V gene, clone size, D gene, CDR3 DNA, CDR3 protein. D genes are given only for firm matches. The size of a clone is reported for some rows only, either as once, few or many, or as a class for expanded clones.

>TRBJ1-2|TRBV13|few|TRBD1
TGTGCCAGCAGCTATAACCGGGACAGGGTTTCCTCTAACTATGGCTACACCTTC
CASSYNRDRVSSNYGYTF
>TRBJ2-3|TRBV6-1|.|.
TGTGCCAGCAGTGACCGCCGGGCCTCGCGGGGAGATACGCAGTATTTT
CASSDRRASRGDTQYF
>TRBJ2-1|TRBV7-2|once|.
TGTGCCAGCAGCTTAGGGACTACGAGGTGGCAGTTCTTC
CASSLGTTRWQFF
>TRBJ1-2|TRBV30|.|.
TGTGCCTGGAGTGTCTGGGGGATCAACTATGGCTACACCTTC
CAWSVWGINYGYTF
>TRBJ1-2|TRBV12-3/TRBV12-4|.|.
TGTGCCAGCAGAAGGGGTTCGGGGGCAGGCACCTTC
CASRRGSGAGTF
>TRBJ1-1|TRBV25-1|.|TRBD1
TGTGCCAGCAGTGCCCACCCCGGGACAGGACCTACTAAAGCTTTCTTT
CASSAHPGTGPTKAFF
>TRBJ2-3|TRBV7-2|few|.
TGTGCCAGCAGCTCCGGACTCTACACAGATACGCAGTATTTT
CASSSGLYTDTQYF
>TRBJ2-3|TRBV4-1|.|TRBD2
TGCGCCAGCAGCCACACAAGATTCAGGACTAGCGGGGGGGCACTCACAGATACGCAGTATTTT
CASSHTRFRTSGGALTDTQYF
>TRBJ1-6|TRBV2|.|TRBD1
TGTGCCAGCAGATGGACAGGGAGAGTGTCACCCCTCCACTTT
CASRWTGRVSPLHF
>TRBJ1-1|TRBV5-6|many|.
TGTGCCAGCAGCGTCGGGCCCATGAACACTGAAGCTTTCTTT
CASSVGPMNTEAFF
>TRBJ1-6|TRBV30|.|.
TGTGCCTGGAGGGTGGTGCTGGAGGCACCCCTCCACTTT
CAWRVVLEAPLHF
>TRBJ1-4|TRBV5-4|.|.
TGTGCCAGCAGCTCACCGGGTGTTGGCACTAATGAAAAACTGTTTTTT
CASSSPGVGTNEKLFF
>TRBJ2-5|TRBV29-1|.|.
TGCAGCGTGGGGGGCGTGGGGGCGAGCGAGACCCAGTACTTC
CSVGGVGASETQYF
>TRBJ1-1|TRBV7-2|.|.
TGTGCCAGCAGCTCTCAGCCGGGACGGATAATGAACACTGAAGCTTTCTTT
CASSSQPGRIMNTEAFF
>TRBJ1-2|TRBV28|once|.
TGTGCCAGCAGTTTAAAAGGGGTAAAGCGGGGGTATGGCTACACCTTC
CASSLKGVKRGYGYTF
>TRBJ2-1|TRBV28|.|.
TGTGCCAGCAGTGTTGGACAGTACAATGAGCAGTTCTTC
CASSVGQYNEQFF
>TRBJ1-1|TRBV6-5|.|.
TGTGCCAGCAGTCCTAACAGGGTCCCTGAAGCTTTCTTT
CASSPNRVPEAFF
>TRBJ1-6|TRBV30|.|.
TGTGCCTGGAAGGACTTTCCTAATTCACCCCTCCACTTT
CAWKDFPNSPLHF
>TRBJ1-1|TRBV6-5|.|.
TGTGCCAGCAGCCGGGACACTGAAGCTTTCTTT
CASSRDTEAFF
>TRBJ2-3|TRBV4-3|.|.
TGCGCCAGCAGCCAAGATGTTACGGTGATGGCAGATACGCAGTATTTT
CASSQDVTVMADTQYF
>TRBJ1-2|TRBV4-2|.|.
TGTGCCAGCAGCCAAGAGGAGGGGTTTAGCTACACCTTC
CASSQEEGFSYTF
>TRBJ2-5|TRBV9|.|TRBD2
TGTGCCAGCAGCGTAGGCGCAGCGGGGGAAAAGACCCAGTACTTC
CASSVGAAGEKTQYF
>TRBJ1-5|TRBV19|.|TRBD1
TGTGCCAGTAGTATGGACAGGAGCAATCAGCCCCAGCATTTT
CASSMDRSNQPQHF
>TRBJ2-6|TRBV7-2|.|.
TGTGCCAGCAGCGACGCTAGCATCTGGGCCAACGTCCTGACTTTC
CASSDASIWANVLTF
>TRBJ2-7|TRBV5-1|.|TRBD2
TGCGCCAGCAGCTTGGTTACTAGCGGACCCTATCTTAATTACGAGCAGTACTTC
CASSLVTSGPYLNYEQYF
>TRBJ2-1|TRBV6-4|.|TRBD2
TGTGCCAGCAGTGCCTCTAGCGGGGGGGCATGGGAGCAGTTCTTC
CASSASSGGAWEQFF
>TRBJ1-2|TRBV7-9|.|.
TGTGCCAGCAGCTTCGGCTCAATTAACTATGGCTACACCTTC
CASSFGSINYGYTF
>TRBJ1-2|TRBV4-2|.|.
TGTGCCAGCAGCCAAGGAAGTCCGGAAAGTGGCTACACCTTC
CASSQGSPESGYTF
>TRBJ2-7|TRBV9|.|TRBD2
TGTGCCAGCAGCGCGACTAGCGGGGGGGGCGAGCAGTACTTC
CASSATSGGGEQYF
>TRBJ2-1|TRBV29-1|.|.
TGCAGCGTTGAAGTTCAGAGTCCCTACAATGAGCAGTTCTTC
CSVEVQSPYNEQFF
>TRBJ2-5|TRBV7-9|.|TRBD2
TGTGCCAGCAGCTTAGAGGGACTAGTTCAAGAGACCCAGTACTTC
CASSLEGLVQETQYF
>TRBJ1-1|TRBV13|few|.
TGTGCCAGCAGCGAACTTGGGACGGCGAACACTGAAGCTTTCTTT
CASSELGTANTEAFF
>TRBJ2-3|TRBV3-1/TRBV3-2|.|TRBD2
TGTGCCAGCAGCCAAGATGTGGCGGGGGGGAGGAATACGCAGTATTTT
CASSQDVAGGRNTQYF
>TRBJ1-2|TRBV29-1|few|.
TGCAGCGTTGAACGGAAGGTAAACTATGGCTACACCTTC
CSVERKVNYGYTF
>TRBJ1-2|TRBV4-1|.|.
TGCGCCAGCAGCCGTGCTGGTCAGGGCTATGGCTACACCTTC
CASSRAGQGYGYTF
>TRBJ1-2|TRBV14|.|TRBD1
TGTGCCAGCAGTACTGTGACAGGGCCGGGAGGCTACACCTTC
CASSTVTGPGGYTF
>TRBJ2-3|TRBV30|.|TRBD2
TGTGCCTGGAGTGCCCTAGCGGGGGGGCGGGATACGCAGTATTTT
CAWSALAGGRDTQYF
>TRBJ1-2|TRBV14|.|.
TGTGCCAGCAGCCTAGGAAACTATGGCTACACCTTC
CASSLGNYGYTF
>TRBJ2-3|TRBV11-3|.|.
TGTGCCAGCAGCTTGGGCGACCCGGCAGATACGCAGTATTTT
CASSLGDPADTQYF
>TRBJ1-6|TRBV27|.|TRBD1
TGTGCCAGCAGTCTAAGACAGGGGAGTTCACCCCTCCACTTT
CASSLRQGSSPLHF
>TRBJ2-5|TRBV4-2|.|TRBD2
TGTGCCAGCAGCCAAGCGACTAGCGGCCAAGAGACCCAGTACTTC
CASSQATSGQETQYF
>TRBJ1-5|TRBV19|few|.
TGTGCCAGTAGCGCGGTTGGGGTTCGTAATCAGCCCCAGCATTTT
CASSAVGVRNQPQHF
>TRBJ2-3|TRBV4-1|.|.
TGCGCCAGCAGCCAAGAGATGTCCCACACAGATACGCAGTATTTT
CASSQEMSHTDTQYF
>TRBJ2-3|TRBV20-1|once|TRBD2
TGCAGTGCTAGTCTAGCGGGGGCGAACACAGATACGCAGTATTTT
CSASLAGANTDTQYF
>TRBJ1-1|TRBV18|.|.
TGTGCCAGCTCACCAGGGAGTGGGAACACTGAAGCTTTCTTT
CASSPGSGNTEAFF
>TRBJ1-2|TRBV10-3|.|.
TGTGCCATCAGTGAGCTGGGTTCGGGGGAAGGCTACACCTTC
CAISELGSGEGYTF
>TRBJ2-1|TRBV20-1|.|.
TGCAGTGCTAGTAGTCGCAATGAGCAGTTCTTC
CSASSRNEQFF
>TRBJ1-2|TRBV19|.|.
TGTGCCAGTAGCTCCCGGGGGGGTTCCCACGGCTACACCTTC
CASSSRGGSHGYTF
>TRBJ1-4|TRBV18|.|TRBD1
TGTGCCAGCTCACAAGCGGCGACAGGGACCCATGGAGCTGAAAAACTGTTTTTT
CASSQAATGTHGAEKLFF
>TRBJ1-5|TRBV19|few|.
TGTGCCAGTAGTCGGGGAGCAAGCCAGCCCCAGCATTTT
CASSRGASQPQHF
>TRBJ1-2|TRBV19|.|.
TGTGCCAGTAGTATCTTGAACTATGGCTACACCTTC
CASSILNYGYTF
>TRBJ1-2|TRBV4-1|.|.
TGCGCCAGCAGCCAAGTTGTGTTGGGGTTCGGCTATGGCTACACCTTC
CASSQVVLGFGYGYTF
>TRBJ2-1|TRBV2|.|TRBD2
TGTGCTTGGCAGGGACTAGCGGGGGGAATATCGCAGTTCTTC
CAWQGLAGGISQFF
>TRBJ1-4|TRBV4-3|.|.
TGCGCCAGCAGCCAAGACGCGGGGGCGCGGGAAAAACTGTTTTTT
CASSQDAGAREKLFF
>TRBJ2-2|TRBV2|.|TRBD2
TGTGCCAGCAGTTCGCATACTAGCGGGACAACGGACACCGGGGAGCTGTTTTTT
CASSSHTSGTTDTGELFF